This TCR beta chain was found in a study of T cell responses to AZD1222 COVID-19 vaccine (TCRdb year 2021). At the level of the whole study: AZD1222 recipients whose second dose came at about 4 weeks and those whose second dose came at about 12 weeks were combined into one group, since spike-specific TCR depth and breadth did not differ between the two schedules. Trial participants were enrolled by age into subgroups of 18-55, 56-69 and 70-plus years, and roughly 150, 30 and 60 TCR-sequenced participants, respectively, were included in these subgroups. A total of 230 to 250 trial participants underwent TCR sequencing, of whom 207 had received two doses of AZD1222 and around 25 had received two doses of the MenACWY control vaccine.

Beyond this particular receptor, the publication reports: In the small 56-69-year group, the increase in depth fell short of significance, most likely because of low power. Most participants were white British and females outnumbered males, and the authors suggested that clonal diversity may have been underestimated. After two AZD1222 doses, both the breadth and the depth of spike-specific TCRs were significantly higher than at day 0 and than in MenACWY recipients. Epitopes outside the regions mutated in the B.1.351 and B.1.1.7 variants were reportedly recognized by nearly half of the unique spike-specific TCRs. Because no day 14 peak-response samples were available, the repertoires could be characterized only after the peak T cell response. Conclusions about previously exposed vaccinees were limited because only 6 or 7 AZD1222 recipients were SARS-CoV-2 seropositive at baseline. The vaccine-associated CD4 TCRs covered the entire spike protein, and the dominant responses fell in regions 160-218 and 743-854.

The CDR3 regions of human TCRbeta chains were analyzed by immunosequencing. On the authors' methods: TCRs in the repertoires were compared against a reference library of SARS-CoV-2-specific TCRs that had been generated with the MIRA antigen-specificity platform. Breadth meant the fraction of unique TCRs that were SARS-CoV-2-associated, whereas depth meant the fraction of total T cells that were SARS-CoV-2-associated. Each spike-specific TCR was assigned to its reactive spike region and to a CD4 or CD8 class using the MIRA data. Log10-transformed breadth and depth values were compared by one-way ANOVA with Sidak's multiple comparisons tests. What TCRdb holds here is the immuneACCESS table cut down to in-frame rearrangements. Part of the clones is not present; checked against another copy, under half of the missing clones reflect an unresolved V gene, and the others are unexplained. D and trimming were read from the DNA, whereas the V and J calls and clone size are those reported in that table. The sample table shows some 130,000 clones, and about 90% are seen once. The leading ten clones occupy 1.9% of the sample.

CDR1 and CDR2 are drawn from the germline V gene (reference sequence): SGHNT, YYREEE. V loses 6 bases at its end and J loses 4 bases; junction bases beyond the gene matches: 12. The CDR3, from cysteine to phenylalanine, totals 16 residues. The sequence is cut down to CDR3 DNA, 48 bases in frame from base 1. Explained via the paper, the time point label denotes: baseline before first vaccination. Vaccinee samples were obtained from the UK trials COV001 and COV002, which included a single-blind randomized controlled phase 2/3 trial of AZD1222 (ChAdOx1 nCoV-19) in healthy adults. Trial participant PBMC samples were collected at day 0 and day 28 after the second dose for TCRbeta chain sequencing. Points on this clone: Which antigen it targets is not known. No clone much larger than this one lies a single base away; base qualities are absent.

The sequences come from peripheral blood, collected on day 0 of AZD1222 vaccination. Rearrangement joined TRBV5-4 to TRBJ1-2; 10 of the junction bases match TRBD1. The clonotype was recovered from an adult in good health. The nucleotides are TGTGCCAGCACCCTCGGAGGCCGGACAGGGGGCTATGGCTACACCTTC. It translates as CASTLGGRTGGYGYTF. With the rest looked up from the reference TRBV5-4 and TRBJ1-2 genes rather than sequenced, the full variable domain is ETGVTQSPTHLIKTRGQQVTLRCSSQSGHNTVSWYQQALGQGPQFIFQYYREEENGRGNFPPRFSGLQFPNYSSELNVNALELDDSALYLCASTLGGRTGGYGYTFGSGTRLTVV.